This T cell receptor beta chain was retrieved from a study of vaccination effects on CD4 cells after COVID-19. Turning to the study itself: Samples came from a couple of convalescent patients 16 days and one week before vaccination. Notes on the study in general: In convalescents, post-vaccine spike-reactive clones were mainly new clones induced by vaccination. Early timepoints after infection were absent, and convalescent patients were few in the study. Among infection- and vaccine-induced clones, marked clonal contraction occurred late after vaccination.

A remark on this clone: The antigen remains unidentified.

The length of the CDR3 is 16 residues. V was clipped by 3 bases and J by 8 bases; unmatched bases: 13. The germline V gene encodes CDR1 MGHRA and CDR2 YSYEKL. Antigen-specific CD4+ T cell clonotypes were called by their expansion after viral peptide-pool culture in ViraFEST. CD4+ T cells were isolated after less than 13 days of culture. According to PCR results, the person was infected with SARS-CoV-2 between March and December 2020. Measured with immunoSEQ multiplex PCR; TCRdb has only the in-frame clones, and not every one. Altogether 35,000 to 45,000 clones are present, over 60% being singletons, with the ten largest covering more than 15%.

The chain has TRBV4-1 and TRBJ1-2; 9 bases map to TRBD1. This receptor was obtained from a human donor who had a prior SARS-CoV-2 infection. The sample here was CD4+ T cells from PBMCs cultured with HCoV-NL63 spike peptides, taken before COVID-19 vaccination. CDR3 loop: CASSHESRQGVSGYTF. CDR3 nucleotide sequence: TGCGCCAGCAGCCACGAGTCGAGACAGGGGGTGAGCGGCTACACCTTC.